The 31 T cell receptor beta chains reported below all come from one sample, sequenced in a study of blood T cell repertoires in COVID-19. Profiled with immunoSEQ multiplex PCR; TCRdb holds only in-frame clones, not every one. The data contain around 100,000 clones, approximately 87% of them singletons. The sample taken for sequencing was peripheral blood. Receptors originate from a human donor in a cohort sampled during active COVID-19.

The V gene is TRBV9, the J gene TRBJ2-5, with D perhaps matching TRBD2 (5 bases). Trimming pared 0 bases from V and 5 bases from J, leaving 14 bases between. The CDR3 spans 15 residues. Germline V gene sequence: CDR1 SGDLS, CDR2 YYNGEE. The chain's CDR3 is CASSVGVSPGETQYF. The DNA for the CDR3 is TGTGCCAGCAGCGTAGGGGTCTCCCCGGGGGAGACCCAGTACTTC.

This sequence joins TRBV6-6 and TRBJ2-7, with 9 bases that match TRBD2. Trimming took 6 bases from V and 6 from J; bases not matched to a gene: 12. Germline values: CDR1 MNHNY, CDR2 SVGAGI (reference sequence). The CDR3 runs 15 residues. This chain's CDR3 is CASSQGSGRVAEQYF. The CDR3, as DNA: TGTGCCAGCAGCCAGGGTAGCGGGAGAGTGGCCGAGCAGTACTTC.

This clone has a single count. The J gene is TRBJ2-1, the V gene TRBV9; 8 bases are shared with TRBD2. The V gene end was trimmed by 3 bases and the J gene end by 4 bases; junction bases not matched to a gene: 6. Germline assignment: CDR1 SGDLS and CDR2 YYNGEE. This CDR3 is built from 15 residues. The CDR3 is CASSGGLAGYNEQFF. The CDR3, as DNA: TGTGCCAGCAGCGGCGGGCTAGCGGGTTACAATGAGCAGTTCTTC.

The chain recombines TRBV5-8 with TRBJ2-1; 7 bases match TRBD2. Germline values: CDR1 SGHTS, CDR2 YDEGEE. The CDR3 sequence is 17 residues long. Unmatched junction bases numbered 18, after V lost 6 bases and J lost 6 bases. CDR3 in amino acids: CASTRQFGGIQANEQFF. As DNA, the CDR3 is TGTGCCAGCACCAGACAGTTCGGGGGGATTCAGGCCAATGAGCAGTTCTTC.

The rearrangement joins TRBV2 to TRBJ1-2; D is unresolved. V lost 8 bases to trimming and J lost 6 bases, with 16 bases between them. The CDR3 is 13 amino acids. CDR1 SNHLY and CDR2 FYNNEI come from the germline V gene. CDR3 region: CASGSEVDHGYTF. The CDR3 DNA follows: TGTGCCAGCGGGTCTGAGGTAGACCATGGCTACACCTTC.

This chain joins TRBV11-3 and TRBJ2-2, with 8 bases aligning to TRBD1. This CDR3 is 15 amino acids long. Per germline, CDR1 SGHNT and CDR2 YENEEA. J gave up 3 bases and V 5 bases, and 5 bases lay outside the gene matches. The CDR3 spells CASSPGQGDTGELFF. DNA for the CDR3: TGTGCCAGCAGCCCCGGACAGGGCGACACCGGGGAGCTGTTTTTT.

The chain carries TRBV19 and TRBJ2-1; possible D gene TRBD1, 6 bases. The CDR3 has 14 residues. The germline CDR1 and CDR2 sequences are LNHDA and SQIVND (reference sequence). V gave up 10 bases and J gave up 4 bases, with 17 bases separating them. The CDR3 DNA reads as TGTGCCACCACAACGGAGGACAGATACAATGAGCAGTTCTTC. It yields the protein CATTTEDRYNEQFF.

The chain joins TRBV28 to TRBJ2-7, with 14 bases that match TRBD2. Germline CDR1 and CDR2: MDHEN and SYDVKM. V shed 4 bases, J shed 2 bases, and the junction held 7 bases outside the gene matches. This CDR3 region has 17 residues. The CDR3, as DNA: TGTGCCAGCAGTTCGGCCCAGGGACTAGCGGGAGCCTACGAGCAGTACTTC. Translated, it gives CASSSAQGLAGAYEQYF.

The J gene is TRBJ2-2, the V gene TRBV11-2, with D possibly TRBD2 on 5 matching bases. The germline gives CDR1 SGHAT, CDR2 FQNNGV. The CDR3 is 17 residues long. Trimming shortened V by 2 bases and J by 6 bases, and 19 bases separated the two germline ends. CDR3 in amino acids: CASSLNIPGSSSGELFF. DNA of the CDR3: TGTGCCAGCAGCTTAAATATCCCGGGGTCGTCTTCCGGGGAGCTGTTTTTT. The whole variable domain, filled in from reference TRBV11-2 and TRBJ2-2, reads EAGVAQSPRYKIIEKRQSVAFWCNPISGHATLYWYQQILGQGPKLLIQFQNNGVVDDSQLPKDRFSAERLKGVDSTLKIQPAKLEDSAVYLCASSLNIPGSSSGELFFGEGSRLTVL.

This clone was detected only once. CDR3 nucleotide sequence: TGTGCCAGCAGGGGTCCCACAGGGGACACTGAAGCTTTCTTT. This sequence encodes CASRGPTGDTEAFF. The chain joins TRBV7-9 to TRBJ1-1; 7 nucleotides match TRBD1. Germline CDR1 reads SEHNR; CDR2 reads FQNEAQ (reference sequence). This CDR3 has 14 amino acids. Germline trimming cut 6 bases from V and 3 bases from J; bases unmatched to any gene: 7.

The chain joins TRBV19 to TRBJ1-1; 8 nucleotides align to TRBD1. The CDR3 runs to 17 residues. V shed 10 bases, J shed 0 bases, and the junction held 16 bases outside the gene matches. The germline V gene encodes CDR1 LNHDA and CDR2 SQIVND (reference sequence). DNA for the CDR3: TGTGCCACCCGCAAAGGAGGACAGGGTTTCATGAACACTGAAGCTTTCTTT. This codes for CATRKGGQGFMNTEAFF.

CDR3 protein: CASSLAQGVNSPLHF. CDR3 nucleotides: TGTGCCAGCAGCTTAGCTCAGGGGGTGAATTCACCCCTCCACTTT. The rearrangement links TRBV7-8 to TRBJ1-6, with 7 nucleotides matching TRBD1. Germline V gene sequence: CDR1 SGHVS, CDR2 FQNEAQ. The length of the CDR3 is 15 residues. The J segment lost 7 bases and the V segment lost 0 bases, leaving 3 bases of the junction unmatched.

The chain recombines TRBV28 with TRBJ2-2; 7 positions match TRBD1. V lost 6 bases and J lost 0; bases outside the gene matches: 4. This CDR3 has 15 residues. Germline CDR1 and CDR2: MDHEN and SYDVKM. CDR3 loop: CASRGDRANTGELFF. The CDR3, as DNA: TGTGCCAGCAGGGGAGACAGGGCGAACACCGGGGAGCTGTTTTTT.

J is TRBJ2-1 and V is TRBV4-1; D is ambiguous. CDR1 and CDR2 (germline): MGHRA, YSYEKL. The CDR3 is 13 amino acids. V dropped 5 bases and J dropped 4 bases, with 9 bases sitting between them. The DNA of the CDR3 is TGCGCCAGCAGCGCCGACTTTTACAATGAGCAGTTCTTC. As protein: CASSADFYNEQFF.

This clone was observed a few times. This chain connects TRBV12-3 or TRBV12-4 to TRBJ2-7; 7 bases align to TRBD2. The CDR3 sequence is 13 residues long. Trimming cost V 7 bases and J 3 bases; bases outside gene matches: 6. CDR3 region: CASTLGGSYEQYF. The CDR3 DNA sequence: TGTGCCAGCACCTTGGGGGGGAGCTACGAGCAGTACTTC.

The rearrangement joins TRBV2 to TRBJ2-7, with TRBD1 identical over 8 bases. Germline CDR1 is SNHLY and CDR2 is FYNNEI. The CDR3 is 13 amino acids. After removal of 6 bases from V and 4 bases from J, the junction contained 5 bases not matched to a gene. CDR3 nucleotides: TGTGCCAGCAGCCAACGGACAGGGTACGAGCAGTACTTC. Translated: CASSQRTGYEQYF.

The chain couples TRBV2 to TRBJ2-7, with TRBD1 matching 7 bases. The germline CDR1 and CDR2 sequences are SNHLY and FYNNEI. This CDR3 region has 15 residues. The junction had 12 bases not matched to a gene; V was cut back by 7 bases and J by 3 bases. CDR3: CASTGSGGAIYEQYF. The DNA of the CDR3 is TGTGCCAGCACGGGCTCAGGGGGTGCGATCTACGAGCAGTACTTC.

The chain is built from TRBV14 and TRBJ2-1, with 8 bases fitting TRBD2. Trimming removed 4 bases from V and 2 bases from J; junction bases left unmatched: 7. Germline V gives CDR1 SGHDN, CDR2 FVKESK. The CDR3 contains 16 residues. CDR3 DNA: TGTGCCAGCAGCCGAGCCCCGGGACTAGCCTACAATGAGCAGTTCTTC. Its protein is CASSRAPGLAYNEQFF.

The count of this clone is one. The J gene is TRBJ1-2, the V gene TRBV28; the match to TRBD1 covers 7 bases. Germline trimming cut 6 bases from V and 4 bases from J; bases unmatched to any gene: 8. The germline V gene encodes CDR1 MDHEN and CDR2 SYDVKM. CDR3 length equals 14 residues. CDR3 protein: CASRRQGESYGYTF. In DNA, the CDR3 is TGTGCCAGCAGGCGGCAGGGGGAAAGCTATGGCTACACCTTC.

The V gene is TRBV5-4, the J gene TRBJ2-3, with a tentative D call TRBD2 (6 bases). This CDR3 comprises 16 residues. The germline CDR1 and CDR2 sequences are SGHNT and YYREEE (reference sequence). Trimming left V 0 bases short and J 5 bases short, with 16 bases between. The CDR3 here is CASSLGSLRERDTQYF. CDR3 DNA: TGTGCCAGCAGCTTGGGGTCCCTTCGGGAGAGAGATACGCAGTATTTT.

The chain combines TRBV29-1 with TRBJ2-3, with 11 bases that match TRBD2. The CDR3 spans 13 residues. V lost 6 bases and J lost 7; bases outside the gene matches: 6. Germline CDR1 is SQVTM and CDR2 is ANQGSEA. In nucleotides, the CDR3 is TGCAGCGTAATACTAGCGGGAGTAAATACGCAGTATTTT. Translated, it gives CSVILAGVNTQYF.

V and J are TRBV18 and TRBJ1-1; D not certain. The CDR3 consists of 13 residues. Germline CDR1 is KGHSH and CDR2 is LQKENI. With 2 bases removed from V and 4 bases from J, the gap between germline ends came to 8 bases. DNA for the CDR3: TGTGCCAGCTCACCAGACTTGGGCACTGAAGCTTTCTTT. This encodes CASSPDLGTEAFF.

V usage is TRBV5-6 and J usage is TRBJ1-6; tentative D call: TRBD1 (6 bases). Germline CDR1 SGHDT, CDR2 YYEEEE. The CDR3 has 14 amino acids. V lost 4 bases to trimming and J lost 12 bases, with 17 bases between them. DNA for the CDR3: TGTGCCAGCAGCCGGACGGGCCGAGGGGGACCCCTCCACTTT. Amino acid sequence: CASSRTGRGGPLHF.

This clone was seen only once. In DNA form, the CDR3 reads TGTGCCAGCAGCCTTGTCCCCACAGGGGGCAGATATGGCTACACCTTC. This sequence encodes CASSLVPTGGRYGYTF. The rearrangement links TRBV27 to TRBJ1-2; 9 bases are a match to TRBD1. CDR3 length: 16 residues. Per germline, CDR1 MNHEY and CDR2 SMNVEV (reference sequence). V gave up 6 bases and J gave up 5 bases; unmatched junction bases: 13.

The sample holds one count of this clone. The chain links TRBV4-1 to TRBJ2-1, with TRBD2 matching over 14 bases. This CDR3 is built from 16 residues. CDR1 and CDR2 from the germline V gene are MGHRA and YSYEKL. Trimming removed 1 base from V and 11 bases from J; junction bases left unmatched: 7. CDR3 in amino acids: CASSQGTSGRYGQQFF. In DNA form, the CDR3 reads TGCGCCAGCAGCCAAGGGACTAGCGGGAGGTATGGGCAGCAGTTCTTC.

Here the CDR3 reads CASYSSYEQYF. The CDR3, as DNA: TGTGCCAGCTACAGCTCCTACGAGCAGTACTTC. V usage is TRBV6-5 and J usage is TRBJ2-7; D gene unclear. The CDR3 has 11 amino acids. With 8 bases removed from V and 0 bases from J, the gap between germline ends came to 5 bases. Germline CDR1 MNHEY, CDR2 SVGAGI.

The chain employs TRBV5-4 and TRBJ2-5, with TRBD2 matching 8 bases. Trimming cost V 0 bases and J 4 bases; bases outside gene matches: 8. Germline loops: CDR1 SGHNT, CDR2 YYREEE (reference sequence). The CDR3 extends over 16 amino acids. The CDR3 DNA is TGTGCCAGCAGCTTGGATGAGTCGGGAGGGGGAGAGACCCAGTACTTC. It specifies CASSLDESGGGETQYF.

This clone showed up just once. V is TRBV2 and J is TRBJ1-1; 11 nucleotides agree with TRBD1. Germline values: CDR1 SNHLY, CDR2 FYNNEI. V lost 6 bases, J lost 6 bases, and 9 bases stayed unmatched. This CDR3 has 15 residues. This chain's CDR3 is CASRTGTGGLAEAFF. The CDR3 DNA sequence: TGTGCCAGCAGGACCGGGACAGGGGGTCTCGCTGAAGCTTTCTTT.

In this sample, this clone turned up a few times. This sequence joins TRBV25-1 and TRBJ1-1, with a possible D match to TRBD1 (6 bases). This CDR3 spans 13 amino acids. V was shortened by 3 bases and J by 10 bases, with 15 bases between the two germline ends. The germline V gene has CDR1 MGHDK and CDR2 SYGVNS. This CDR3 reads CASSDLQGPRAFF. The DNA of the CDR3 is TGTGCCAGCAGTGACCTACAGGGACCTAGAGCTTTCTTT.

The V call is TRBV11-2, the J call TRBJ2-1, with 9 bases lining up with TRBD2. The V gene's germline CDR1 is SGHAT and CDR2 FQNNGV. Trimming at V came to 1 base and at J to 12 bases, leaving 7 bases not matched to a gene. The CDR3 runs to 14 residues. As DNA, the CDR3 is TGTGCCAGCAGCTTAGGAGGTAGCGGGAGACGGCAGTTCTTC. Protein: CASSLGGSGRRQFF. The whole variable domain, remainder taken from reference TRBV11-2 and TRBJ2-1, is EAGVAQSPRYKIIEKRQSVAFWCNPISGHATLYWYQQILGQGPKLLIQFQNNGVVDDSQLPKDRFSAERLKGVDSTLKIQPAKLEDSAVYLCASSLGGSGRRQFFGPGTRLTVL.

This chain joins TRBV7-2 and TRBJ2-5; TRBD2 matches at 8 bases. J gave up 5 bases and V 5 bases, and 16 bases lay outside the gene matches. CDR1 is SGHTA and CDR2 is FQGNSA in the germline V gene. The CDR3 runs 17 residues. The CDR3 region has the DNA TGTGCCAGCAGCCTCCACCCTAGCGGGTCCTCATGGGAGACCCAGTACTTC. As protein: CASSLHPSGSSWETQYF.